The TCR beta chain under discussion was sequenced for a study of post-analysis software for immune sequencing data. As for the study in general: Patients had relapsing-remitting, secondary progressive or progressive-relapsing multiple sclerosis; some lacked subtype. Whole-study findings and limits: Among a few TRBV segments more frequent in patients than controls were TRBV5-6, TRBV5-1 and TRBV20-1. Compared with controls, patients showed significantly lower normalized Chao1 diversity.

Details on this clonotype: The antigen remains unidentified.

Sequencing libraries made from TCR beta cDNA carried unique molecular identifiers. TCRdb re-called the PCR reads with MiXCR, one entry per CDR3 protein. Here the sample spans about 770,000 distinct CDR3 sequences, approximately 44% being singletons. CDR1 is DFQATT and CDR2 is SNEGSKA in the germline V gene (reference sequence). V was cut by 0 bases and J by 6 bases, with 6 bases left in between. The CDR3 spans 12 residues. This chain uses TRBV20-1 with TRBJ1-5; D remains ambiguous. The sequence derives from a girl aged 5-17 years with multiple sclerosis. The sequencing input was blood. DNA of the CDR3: TGCAGTGCTAGAGAGGCGGGTCAGCCCCAGCATTTT. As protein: CSAREAGQPQHF.